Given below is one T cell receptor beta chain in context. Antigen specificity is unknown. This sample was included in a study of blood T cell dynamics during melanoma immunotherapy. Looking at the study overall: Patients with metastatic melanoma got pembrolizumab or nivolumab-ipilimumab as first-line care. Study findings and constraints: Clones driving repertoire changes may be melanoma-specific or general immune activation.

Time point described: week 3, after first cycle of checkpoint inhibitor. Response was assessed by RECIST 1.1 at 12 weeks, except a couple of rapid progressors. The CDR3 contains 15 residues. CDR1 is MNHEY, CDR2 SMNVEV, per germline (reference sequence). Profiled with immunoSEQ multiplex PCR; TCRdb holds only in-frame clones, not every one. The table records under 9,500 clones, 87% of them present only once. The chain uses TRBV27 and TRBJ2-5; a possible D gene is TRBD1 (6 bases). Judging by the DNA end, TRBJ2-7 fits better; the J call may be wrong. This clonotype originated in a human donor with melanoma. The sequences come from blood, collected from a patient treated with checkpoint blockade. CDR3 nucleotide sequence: TGTGCCAGCAGTGAAATACCGGGACAAGTCTACGAGCAGTACTTC. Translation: CASSEIPGQVYEQYF.